Each of the 30 T cell receptor beta chains below was sequenced from the same sample in a study of blood T cell repertoires in COVID-19. Some clones are missing from TCRdb's copy, which holds only in-frame ones; the method was immunoSEQ multiplex PCR. The sample shows roughly 330,000 clones, about 87% of them seen only once. Sequencing was performed on PBMCs or T cells enriched from blood (not recorded which). The receptors derive from a woman aged 25 to 39 who had recovered from COVID-19.

J is TRBJ2-2 and V is TRBV3-1 (or the pseudogene TRBV3-2); possible D gene TRBD1, 5 bases. The V gene lost 1 base and the J gene lost 0 bases, with 9 bases spanning the gap. CDR3 size: 16 residues. Looked up from germline, CDR1 is LGHDT and CDR2 is YNNKEL (reference sequence). CDR3 protein: CASSQVSRANTGELFF. CDR3 in DNA: TGTGCCAGCAGCCAAGTATCCAGGGCGAACACCGGGGAGCTGTTTTTT.

This chain connects TRBV7-2 to TRBJ1-5; D uncertain. CDR1 SGHTA and CDR2 FQGNSA come from the germline V gene. Trimming removed 2 bases from V and 2 bases from J, with 10 bases in between. The CDR3 is made up of 15 amino acids. CDR3 region: CASSLTMGGNQPQHF. The CDR3 DNA reads TGTGCCAGCAGCTTAACTATGGGTGGCAATCAGCCCCAGCATTTT.

The chain recombines TRBV7-2 with TRBJ1-2; D is perhaps TRBD1 (5 bases). The CDR3 runs 14 residues. Trimming took 1 base from V and 2 from J, leaving 8 bases between them. Looked up from germline, CDR1 is SGHTA and CDR2 is FQGNSA. Here the CDR3 DNA reads TGTGCCAGCAGCTTAGAACGGGGGAACTATGGCTACACCTTC. Translation: CASSLERGNYGYTF.

The gene calls are TRBV28 and TRBJ1-1; D remains ambiguous. The length of the CDR3 is 13 residues. Trimming cost V 2 bases and J 2 bases, with 6 bases left between them. Germline CDR1 and CDR2: MDHEN and SYDVKM. DNA of the CDR3: TGTGCCAGCAGTTTACCACAAAACACTGAAGCTTTCTTT. This encodes CASSLPQNTEAFF.

This sequence joins TRBV19 and TRBJ2-7; 9 bases are a match to TRBD1. Trimming removed 0 bases from V and 4 bases from J; junction bases left unmatched: 10. The CDR3 spans 17 residues. Germline V gene data show CDR1 as LNHDA and CDR2 as SQIVND (reference sequence). This chain's CDR3 is CASSIDEADRGSYEQYF. The DNA of the CDR3 is TGTGCCAGTAGTATAGATGAGGCTGACAGGGGGTCATACGAGCAGTACTTC.

The chain joins TRBV10-2 to TRBJ2-3, with 12 bases lining up with TRBD2. This CDR3 comprises 15 residues. The junction had 3 bases not matched to a gene; V was cut back by 2 bases and J by 6 bases. CDR1 and CDR2 from the germline V gene are WSHSY and SAAADI. This CDR3 reads CASSELAGGPDTQYF. Written as DNA, the CDR3 is TGCGCCAGCAGTGAGCTAGCGGGGGGGCCGGATACGCAGTATTTT.

The V and J genes are TRBV19 and TRBJ2-3, with a possible D match to TRBD1 (5 bases). The CDR3 totals 14 residues. The ends were cut back, 8 bases at V and 2 bases at J, with 14 bases in the middle. Looked up from germline, CDR1 is LNHDA and CDR2 is SQIVND (reference sequence). Here the CDR3 reads CASQRKGHTDTQYF. For the CDR3, the DNA is TGTGCCAGTCAACGAAAGGGGCACACAGATACGCAGTATTTT. The entire variable domain, with the rest obtained from reference TRBV19 and TRBJ2-3, is as follows: DGGITQSPKYLFRKEGQNVTLSCEQNLNHDAMYWYRQDPGQGLRLIYYSQIVNDFQKGDIAEGYSVSREKKESFPLTVTSAQKNPTAFYLCASQRKGHTDTQYFGPGTRLTVL.

The chain has TRBV10-3 and TRBJ2-3; D may be TRBD2 (7 bases). The CDR3 covers 15 residues. Germline loops: CDR1 ENHRY, CDR2 SYGVKD. The V end was cut by 7 bases, the J end by 3 bases, with 17 bases between. The CDR3 loop reads CAITGGGAWTDTQYF. CDR3 coding DNA: TGTGCCATCACCGGTGGGGGGGCGTGGACAGATACGCAGTATTTT.

The chain is built from TRBV12-3 or TRBV12-4 and TRBJ1-6; 7 bases match TRBD1. Trimming removed 6 bases from V and 18 bases from J; junction bases left unmatched: 14. The CDR3 is 13 amino acids. The CDR3 spells CASSHNRDSQTHF. The CDR3 DNA reads as TGTGCCAGCAGCCACAACCGGGACAGTCAAACCCACTTT.

The chain employs TRBV4-1 and TRBJ2-3, with no clear D. CDR3 length equals 15 residues. The germline V gene encodes CDR1 MGHRA and CDR2 YSYEKL. The germline V and J ends were trimmed by 1 base and 0 bases, with 8 bases remaining between them. The CDR3 DNA follows: TGCGCCAGCAGCCAAGTATCGTCTAGCACAGATACGCAGTATTTT. It specifies CASSQVSSSTDTQYF.

The rearrangement joins TRBV19 to TRBJ1-2; perhaps TRBD1 as D (5 bases). Trimming shortened V by 6 bases and J by 4 bases, and 12 bases separated the two germline ends. The germline CDR1 and CDR2 sequences are LNHDA and SQIVND (reference sequence). The CDR3 spans 13 residues. The CDR3 spells CASRTGLSYGYTF. The DNA of the CDR3 is TGTGCCAGTAGGACGGGACTGAGCTATGGCTACACCTTC. Using reference TRBV19 and TRBJ1-2 for the parts outside the CDR3, the full variable domain is DGGITQSPKYLFRKEGQNVTLSCEQNLNHDAMYWYRQDPGQGLRLIYYSQIVNDFQKGDIAEGYSVSREKKESFPLTVTSAQKNPTAFYLCASRTGLSYGYTFGSGTRLTVV.

The V and J genes are TRBV2 and TRBJ1-5; TRBD1 aligns across 8 bases. The CDR3 extends over 16 amino acids. Germline V gives CDR1 SNHLY, CDR2 FYNNEI. The J segment lost 4 bases and the V segment lost 8 bases, leaving 13 bases of the junction unmatched. The CDR3 DNA is TGTGCCAGCGCCCAGGACAGGGCGGTTAGAAATCAGCCCCAGCATTTT. It is translated as CASAQDRAVRNQPQHF.

This chain joins TRBV6-1 and TRBJ1-5; D possibly corresponds to TRBD1 (6 bases). CDR3 length: 14 residues. V lost 3 bases to trimming and J lost 5 bases, with 11 bases between them. The germline gives CDR1 MNHNS, CDR2 SASEGT. CDR3 bases: TGTGCCAGCAGTGAGTACCCAGGGGATCAGCCCCAGCATTTT. Protein sequence: CASSEYPGDQPQHF.

The chain links TRBV11-1 to TRBJ1-1; 7 bases are a match to TRBD1. Germline-derived CDR1 and CDR2 are SGHAT and FQDESV (reference sequence). This CDR3 comprises 16 residues. After removal of 1 base from V and 1 base from J, the junction contained 6 bases not matched to a gene. CDR3 bases: TGTGCCAGCAGCTTAGTTTGGACAGGACGGAACACTGAAGCTTTCTTT. It translates to CASSLVWTGRNTEAFF.

The chain links TRBV6-1 to TRBJ2-2, with 10 bases aligning to TRBD1. The V gene end was trimmed by 5 bases and the J gene end by 5 bases; junction bases not matched to a gene: 5. CDR1 is MNHNS, CDR2 SASEGT, per germline. The CDR3 spans 15 residues. CDR3 nucleotide sequence: TGTGCCAGCAGTTTTGGGGACAGGGGTACCGGGGAGCTGTTTTTT. Amino acids: CASSFGDRGTGELFF.

The CDR3 region is CASSPVGTGGAGYTF. The CDR3 nucleotides are TGTGCCAGCAGTCCTGTGGGGACAGGGGGAGCTGGCTACACCTTC. V and J are TRBV6-4 and TRBJ1-2; 11 bases map to TRBD1. V was pared by 5 bases and J by 7 bases, with 9 bases of the junction left unmatched. CDR1 MRHNA and CDR2 SNTAGT come from the germline V gene. This CDR3 is built from 15 residues.

The rearrangement links TRBV11-2 to TRBJ1-2; the D is unclear. V was trimmed by 0 bases and J by 3 bases, leaving 11 bases between them. Germline CDR1 and CDR2: SGHAT and FQNNGV. This CDR3 comprises 15 residues. The CDR3 sequence is CASSLDLFRDYGYTF. DNA for the CDR3: TGTGCCAGCAGCTTAGATCTATTCCGGGACTATGGCTACACCTTC.

The J gene is TRBJ2-7, the V gene TRBV12-5; the D gene is possibly TRBD2 (5 bases). The germline gives CDR1 LGHNT, CDR2 FRNRAP. Trimming stripped 0 bases from V and 6 bases from J, with 18 bases between. The length of the CDR3 is 16 residues. The CDR3 reads CASGLVRTHEGPEQYF. The CDR3 DNA reads TGTGCTAGTGGTTTGGTCCGGACTCACGAAGGCCCCGAGCAGTACTTC.

V is TRBV21-1 and J is TRBJ1-5. TRBV21-1 is a pseudogene. This CDR3 spans 16 amino acids. The CDR3 DNA reads TGTGCCAGACATATGTACGGAGGGACGAAGGAACAGCCCCAGCATTTT. This sequence encodes CARHMYGGTKEQPQHF.

This chain joins TRBV7-2 and TRBJ2-3, with 15 nucleotides matching TRBD2. V lost 3 bases and J lost 3; bases outside the gene matches: 4. The V gene's germline CDR1 is SGHTA and CDR2 FQGNSA. The CDR3 sequence is 17 residues long. The CDR3 spells CASSFGLAGGLTDTQYF. CDR3 coding DNA: TGTGCCAGCAGCTTTGGACTAGCGGGGGGGCTAACAGATACGCAGTATTTT.

The chain carries TRBV5-4 and TRBJ2-5; D might be TRBD2 (6 bases). CDR1 SGHNT and CDR2 YYREEE come from the germline V gene (reference sequence). Trimming shortened V by 4 bases and J by 3 bases, and 13 bases separated the two germline ends. The CDR3 consists of 14 residues. CDR3 sequence: CASSDRIAEETQYF. CDR3 nucleotides: TGTGCCAGCAGCGACCGGATAGCGGAAGAGACCCAGTACTTC.

V gene TRBV5-1 combines with J gene TRBJ1-4; TRBD1 matches 9 bases. Germline CDR1 reads SGHRS; CDR2 reads YFSETQ. This CDR3 contains 16 residues. J gave up 3 bases and V 2 bases, and 5 bases lay outside the gene matches. The CDR3 region has the DNA TGCGCCAGCAGCTTTTTTGGGACAGGGCCTAATGAAAAACTGTTTTTT. Its protein is CASSFFGTGPNEKLFF.

Ten or more counts support this clone. The chain has TRBV6-4 and TRBJ1-6, with D unresolved. The CDR3 is 13 residues long. Deletions cut 3 bases from V and 5 bases from J, with 5 bases between. Germline CDR1 MRHNA, CDR2 SNTAGT. CDR3 sequence reads: CASSETDNSPLHF. DNA for the CDR3: TGTGCCAGCAGTGAAACAGATAATTCACCCCTCCACTTT.

This chain links TRBV6-5 with TRBJ2-7; a possible D gene is TRBD1 (6 bases). CDR1 and CDR2 from the germline V gene are MNHEY and SVGAGI. The CDR3 length is 14 residues. V was cut by 10 bases and J by 7 bases, with 23 bases left in between. The CDR3 bases are TGTGCCACCGCGATGGGGACAACCCCTAGGGAGCAGTACTTC. This translates into CATAMGTTPREQYF.

The V and J genes are TRBV5-4 and TRBJ2-5, with D possibly being TRBD2 (5 bases). This CDR3 contains 16 residues. CDR1 and CDR2 (germline): SGHNT, YYREEE (reference sequence). The V end lost 4 bases, the J end lost 3 bases, and 19 bases lay between the germline ends. The CDR3 nucleotides are TGTGCCAGCAGCCCCAGTGTCGGAGGCGCGAAAGAGACCCAGTACTTC. Translating it yields CASSPSVGGAKETQYF.

The table lists this clone with a few counts. At the DNA level, this CDR3 is encoded by other sequences in the same sample as well. The genes are TRBV6-1 and TRBJ1-1, with 7 bases that match TRBD1. V shed 2 bases, J shed 3 bases, and the junction held 3 bases outside the gene matches. CDR1 and CDR2 (germline): MNHNS, SASEGT. CDR3 size: 14 residues. The CDR3 protein is CASSERQGDTEAFF. The CDR3 DNA reads as TGTGCCAGCAGTGAAAGGCAGGGGGACACTGAAGCTTTCTTT.

This clone was picked up one time. This chain joins TRBV11-1 and TRBJ1-1, with 12 bases identical to TRBD1. This CDR3 has 13 amino acids. CDR1 SGHAT and CDR2 FQDESV come from the germline V gene (reference sequence). The V gene end was trimmed by 5 bases and the J gene end by 7 bases; junction bases not matched to a gene: 2. DNA of the CDR3: TGTGCCAGCAGCCGGGACAGGGGGCTTGAAGCTTTCTTT. Its translation: CASSRDRGLEAFF. Full variable domain (outside the CDR3, taken from reference TRBV11-1 and TRBJ1-1): EAEVAQSPRYKITEKSQAVAFWCDPISGHATLYWYRQILGQGPELLVQFQDESVVDDSQLPKDRFSAERLKGVDSTLKIQPAELGDSAMYLCASSRDRGLEAFFGQGTRLTVV.

On this clone itself: Other nucleotide sequences from this sample produce the same CDR3. The CDR3 sequence is CASSRDRDYGYTF. The CDR3 coding sequence is TGTGCCAGCAGTAGGGACAGAGACTATGGCTACACCTTC. The V gene is TRBV7-9, the J gene TRBJ1-2; 7 nucleotides align to TRBD1. Germline CDR1 reads SEHNR; CDR2 reads FQNEAQ (reference sequence). J lost 3 bases, V lost 6 bases, and 4 bases had no gene match. This CDR3 has 13 residues.

This chain links TRBV2 with TRBJ1-5; TRBD1 might be the D (6 bases). The CDR3 is made up of 14 amino acids. From germline, CDR1 is SNHLY and CDR2 FYNNEI. V was cut by 6 bases and J by 6 bases, with 15 bases left in between. DNA for the CDR3: TGTGCCAGCAGGTCAAACAGGGCGGGTCAGCCCCAGCATTTT. It yields the protein CASRSNRAGQPQHF.

This rearrangement joins TRBV19 to TRBJ1-4; TRBD1 matches 9 bases. Looked up from germline, CDR1 is LNHDA and CDR2 is SQIVND (reference sequence). The CDR3 covers 16 residues. The junction had 12 bases not matched to a gene; V was cut back by 7 bases and J by 6 bases. CDR3: CASTPPGQGSHEKLFF. The CDR3 nucleotides read TGTGCCAGTACCCCCCCCGGACAGGGGTCCCATGAAAAACTGTTTTTT.